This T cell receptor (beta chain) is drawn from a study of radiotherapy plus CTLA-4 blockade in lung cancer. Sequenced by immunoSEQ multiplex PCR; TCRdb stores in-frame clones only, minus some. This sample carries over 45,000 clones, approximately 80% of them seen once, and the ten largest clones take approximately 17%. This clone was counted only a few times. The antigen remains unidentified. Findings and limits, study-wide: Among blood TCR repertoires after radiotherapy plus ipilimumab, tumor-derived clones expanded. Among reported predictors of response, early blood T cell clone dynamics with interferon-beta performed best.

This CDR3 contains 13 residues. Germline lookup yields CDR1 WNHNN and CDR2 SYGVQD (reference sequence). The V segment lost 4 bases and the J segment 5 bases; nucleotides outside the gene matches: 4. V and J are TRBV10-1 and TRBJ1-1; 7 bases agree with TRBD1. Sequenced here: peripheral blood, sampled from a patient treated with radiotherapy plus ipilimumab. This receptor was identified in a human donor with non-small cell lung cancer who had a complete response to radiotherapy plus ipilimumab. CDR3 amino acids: CASSGQGRTEAFF. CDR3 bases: TGCGCCAGCAGTGGACAGGGAAGGACTGAAGCTTTCTTT.